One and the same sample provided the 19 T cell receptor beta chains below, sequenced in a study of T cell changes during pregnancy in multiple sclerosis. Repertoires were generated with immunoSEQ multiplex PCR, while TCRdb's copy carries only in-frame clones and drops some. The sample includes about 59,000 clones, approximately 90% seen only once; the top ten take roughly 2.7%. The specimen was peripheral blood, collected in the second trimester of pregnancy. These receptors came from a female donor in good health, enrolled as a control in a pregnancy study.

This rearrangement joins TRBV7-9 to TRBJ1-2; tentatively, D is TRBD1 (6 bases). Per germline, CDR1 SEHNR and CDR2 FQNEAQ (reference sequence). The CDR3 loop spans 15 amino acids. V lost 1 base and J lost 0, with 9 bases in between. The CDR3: CASSLEQGPNYGYTF. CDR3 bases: TGTGCCAGCAGCTTAGAACAGGGACCTAACTATGGCTACACCTTC.

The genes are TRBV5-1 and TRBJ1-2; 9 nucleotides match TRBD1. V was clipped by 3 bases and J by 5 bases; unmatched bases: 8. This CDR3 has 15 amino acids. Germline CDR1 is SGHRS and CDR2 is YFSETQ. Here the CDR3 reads CASSSTGGSLYGYTF. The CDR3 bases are TGCGCCAGCAGCTCTACAGGGGGCAGTTTATATGGCTACACCTTC.

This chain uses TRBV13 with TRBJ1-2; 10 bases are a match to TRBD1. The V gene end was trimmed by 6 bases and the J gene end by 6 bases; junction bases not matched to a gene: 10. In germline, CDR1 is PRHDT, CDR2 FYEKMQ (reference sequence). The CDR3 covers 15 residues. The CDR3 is CASRNRDRGRHGYTF. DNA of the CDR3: TGTGCCAGCAGGAACCGGGACAGGGGACGTCATGGCTACACCTTC.

This CDR3 is CASSSEMGHYGYTF. CDR3 DNA sequence: TGTGCCAGCAGTTCTGAGATGGGGCACTATGGCTACACCTTC. The V gene is TRBV27, the J gene TRBJ1-2; perhaps TRBD1 as D (5 bases). The CDR3 has 14 residues. Looked up from germline, CDR1 is MNHEY and CDR2 is SMNVEV (reference sequence). The germline V and J ends were trimmed by 4 bases and 3 bases, with 12 bases remaining between them.

Written as DNA, the CDR3 is TGTGCCAGCAGCTACGGTGGACAGCAACTCACAGATACGCAGTATTTT. It specifies CASSYGGQQLTDTQYF. The V call is TRBV5-4, the J call TRBJ2-3; possible D gene TRBD1, 6 bases. With 3 bases removed from V and 2 bases from J, the gap between germline ends came to 16 bases. CDR1 is SGHNT, CDR2 YYREEE, per germline (reference sequence). This CDR3 comprises 16 residues.

CDR3 sequence: CASSSSGTSGYNEQFF. The CDR3 coding sequence is TGTGCCAGCAGCAGCTCCGGGACTAGCGGATACAATGAGCAGTTCTTC. The genes are TRBV7-3 and TRBJ2-1, with 11 bases lining up with TRBD2. V shed 5 bases and J 4 bases; nucleotides not matched to a gene: 7. The CDR3 is 16 amino acids. Germline CDR1 and CDR2: SGHTA and FQGTGA. The full variable domain, with the rest looked up from reference TRBV7-3 and TRBJ2-1, is GAGVSQTPSNKVTEKGKYVELRCDPISGHTALYWYRQSLGQGPEFLIYFQGTGAADDSGLPNDRFFAVRPEGSVSTLKIQRTERGDSAVYLCASSSSGTSGYNEQFFGPGTRLTVL.

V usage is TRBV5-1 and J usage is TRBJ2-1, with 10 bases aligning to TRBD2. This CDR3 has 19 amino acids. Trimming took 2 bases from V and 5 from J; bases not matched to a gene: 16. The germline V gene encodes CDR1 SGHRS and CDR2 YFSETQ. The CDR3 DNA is TGCGCCAGCAGCTTTAAAGCGGGAGGGCTTATATCGGTAAACAATGAGCAGTTCTTC. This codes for CASSFKAGGLISVNNEQFF.

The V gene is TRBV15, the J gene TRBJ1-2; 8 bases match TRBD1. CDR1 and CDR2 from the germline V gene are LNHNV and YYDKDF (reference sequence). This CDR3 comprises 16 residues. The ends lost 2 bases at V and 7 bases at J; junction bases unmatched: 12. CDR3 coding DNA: TGTGCCACCAGCAGAACCGGGACAGGCTTATCTAGTGGCTACACCTTC. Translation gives CATSRTGTGLSSGYTF.

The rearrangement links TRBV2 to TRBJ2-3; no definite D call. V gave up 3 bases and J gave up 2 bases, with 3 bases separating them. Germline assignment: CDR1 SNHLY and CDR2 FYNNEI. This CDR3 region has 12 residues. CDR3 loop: CASSDNTDTQYF. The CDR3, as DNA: TGTGCCAGCAGTGACAACACAGATACGCAGTATTTT.

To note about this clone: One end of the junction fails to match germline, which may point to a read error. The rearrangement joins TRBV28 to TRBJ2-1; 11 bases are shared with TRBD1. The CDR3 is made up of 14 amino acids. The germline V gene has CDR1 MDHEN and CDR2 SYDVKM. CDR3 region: CASSSPGQGGYLIF. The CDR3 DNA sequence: TGTGCCAGCAGTTCTCCGGGACAGGGGGGCTACTTGATCTTC.

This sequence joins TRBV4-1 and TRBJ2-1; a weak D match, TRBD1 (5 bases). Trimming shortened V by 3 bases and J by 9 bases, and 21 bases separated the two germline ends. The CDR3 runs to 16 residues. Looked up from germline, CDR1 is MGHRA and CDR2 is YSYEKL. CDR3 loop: CASSHLRGASRSEQFF. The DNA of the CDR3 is TGCGCCAGCAGCCACCTCCGTGGGGCCTCACGTAGTGAGCAGTTCTTC.

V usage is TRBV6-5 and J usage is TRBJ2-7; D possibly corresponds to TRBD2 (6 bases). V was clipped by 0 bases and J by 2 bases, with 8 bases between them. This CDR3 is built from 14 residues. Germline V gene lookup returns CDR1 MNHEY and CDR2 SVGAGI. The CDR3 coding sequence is TGTGCCAGCAGTTACTCGCGGGGCCCCTACGAGCAGTACTTC. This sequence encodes CASSYSRGPYEQYF.

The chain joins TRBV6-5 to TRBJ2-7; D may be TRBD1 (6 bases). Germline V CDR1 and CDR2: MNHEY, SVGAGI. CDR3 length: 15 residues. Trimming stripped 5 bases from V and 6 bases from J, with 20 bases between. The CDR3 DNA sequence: TGTGCCAGCAGTAATGACAGGAACGTCCGAGCCGAGCAGTACTTC. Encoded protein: CASSNDRNVRAEQYF.

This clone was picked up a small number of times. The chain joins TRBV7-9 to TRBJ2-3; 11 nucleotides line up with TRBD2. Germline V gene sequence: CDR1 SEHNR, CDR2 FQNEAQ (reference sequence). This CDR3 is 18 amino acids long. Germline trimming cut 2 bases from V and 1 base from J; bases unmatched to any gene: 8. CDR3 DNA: TGTGCCAGCAGCTTACCCCCTAGACTAGCGGGACGCACAGATACGCAGTATTTT. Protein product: CASSLPPRLAGRTDTQYF.

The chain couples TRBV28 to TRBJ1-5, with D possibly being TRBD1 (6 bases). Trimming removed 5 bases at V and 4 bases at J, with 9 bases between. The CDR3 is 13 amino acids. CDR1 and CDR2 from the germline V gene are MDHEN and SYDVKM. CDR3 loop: CASSLDRNQPQHF. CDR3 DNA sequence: TGTGCCAGCAGTCTCGACAGGAATCAGCCCCAGCATTTT.

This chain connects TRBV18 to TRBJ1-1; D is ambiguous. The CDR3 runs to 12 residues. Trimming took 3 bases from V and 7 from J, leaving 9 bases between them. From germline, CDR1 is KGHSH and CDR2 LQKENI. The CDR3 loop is CASSPSGIEAFF. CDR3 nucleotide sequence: TGTGCCAGCTCACCTTCGGGGATTGAAGCTTTCTTT. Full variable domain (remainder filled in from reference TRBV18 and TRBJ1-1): NAGVMQNPRHLVRRRGQEARLRCSPMKGHSHVYWYRQLPEEGLKFMVYLQKENIIDESGMPKERFSAEFPKEGPSILRIQQVVRGDSAAYFCASSPSGIEAFFGQGTRLTVV.

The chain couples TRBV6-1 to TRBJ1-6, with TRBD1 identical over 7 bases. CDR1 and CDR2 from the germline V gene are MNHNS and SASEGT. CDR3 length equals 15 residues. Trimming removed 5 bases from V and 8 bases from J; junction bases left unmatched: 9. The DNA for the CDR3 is TGTGCCAGCAGTTGGACAGGCCTCGGGGATTCACCCCTCCACTTT. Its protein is CASSWTGLGDSPLHF.

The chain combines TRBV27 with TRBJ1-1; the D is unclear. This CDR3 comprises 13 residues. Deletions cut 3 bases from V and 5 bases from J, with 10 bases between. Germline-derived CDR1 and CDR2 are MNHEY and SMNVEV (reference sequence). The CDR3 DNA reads TGTGCCAGCAGTTTTTCCAGGCATACTGAAGCTTTCTTT. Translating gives CASSFSRHTEAFF.

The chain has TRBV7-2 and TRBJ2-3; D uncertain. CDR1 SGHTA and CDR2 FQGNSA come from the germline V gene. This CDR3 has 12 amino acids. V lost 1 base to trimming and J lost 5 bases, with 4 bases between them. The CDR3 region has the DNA TGTGCCAGCAGCTTAGTTAAAGATACGCAGTATTTT. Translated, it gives CASSLVKDTQYF.